What follows are 18 T cell receptor beta chains derived from one specimen sequenced in a study of PD-L1 blockade in urothelial cancer. Time point here: pretreatment peripheral blood. Profiled with immunoSEQ multiplex PCR; TCRdb holds only in-frame clones, not every one. The sample has tens of thousands of clones; 84% are singletons. The input for sequencing was PBMCs, taken around atezolizumab (anti-PD-L1) treatment. These receptors were collected from a man aged 45-65 years with urothelial cancer.

The rearrangement links TRBV27 to TRBJ2-5; 7 nucleotides line up with TRBD1. CDR1 MNHEY and CDR2 SMNVEV come from the germline V gene (reference sequence). There are 14 residues in the CDR3. With 4 bases clipped from V and 5 bases from J, the junction kept 7 bases outside the gene matches. The chain's CDR3 is CASSSLTGWETQYF. The CDR3 DNA reads as TGTGCCAGCAGTTCATTGACAGGGTGGGAGACCCAGTACTTC.

This chain uses TRBV5-4 with TRBJ2-1; 12 bases are a match to TRBD2. CDR1 is SGHNT and CDR2 is YYREEE in the germline V gene (reference sequence). The CDR3 runs to 16 residues. After removal of 3 bases from V and 6 bases from J, the junction contained 7 bases not matched to a gene. CDR3 region: CASSSATSGSVNEQFF. The DNA of the CDR3 is TGTGCCAGCAGCTCCGCGACTAGCGGGAGTGTCAATGAGCAGTTCTTC.

On this clone itself: Distinct nucleotide sequences in the sample also encode this CDR3. CDR3 region: CASSFGGNGYTF. The DNA of the CDR3 is TGCGCCAGCAGCTTCGGAGGAAATGGCTACACCTTC. V is TRBV5-1 and J is TRBJ1-2, with D unresolved. This CDR3 spans 12 amino acids. With 2 bases removed from V and 6 bases from J, the gap between germline ends came to 8 bases. Germline values: CDR1 SGHRS, CDR2 YFSETQ.

The rearrangement uses TRBV29-1 and TRBJ2-1; possible D gene TRBD2, 6 bases. Per the germline V gene, CDR1 is SQVTM and CDR2 is ANQGSEA. The CDR3 spans 13 residues. Here the CDR3 reads CGGCGRNYNEQFF. Written as DNA, the CDR3 is TGCGGGGGGTGTGGGCGGAACTACAATGAGCAGTTCTTC.

This chain uses TRBV19 with TRBJ2-7; a possible D gene is TRBD1 (5 bases). The CDR3 runs 16 residues. V dropped 3 bases and J dropped 5 bases, with 20 bases sitting between them. Germline CDR1 LNHDA, CDR2 SQIVND (reference sequence). CDR3 coding DNA: TGTGCCAGTAGTATCTCCACGTTGGGGCACGGCAACGAGCAGTACTTC. Translation gives CASSISTLGHGNEQYF.

The sample holds a few counts of this clone. V usage is TRBV28 and J usage is TRBJ2-7; D is uncertain. Trimming removed 2 bases at V and 7 bases at J, with 12 bases between. The germline gives CDR1 MDHEN, CDR2 SYDVKM. This CDR3 has 13 amino acids. The CDR3: CASSLGVQREQYF. The CDR3 DNA is TGTGCCAGCAGTTTAGGAGTTCAAAGGGAGCAGTACTTC.

Comments on this clone: The germline gene is not matched at one end of the junction; a read error may be the cause. The chain recombines TRBV7-7 with TRBJ2-2; 10 bases are a match to TRBD2. From germline, CDR1 is SSHAT and CDR2 FNYEAQ (reference sequence). This CDR3 is built from 18 residues. The CDR3 region has the DNA TGTGCTAGCAGCAAAAACAGCGGGGGGGCCGTGGCGGCCGGGGAGCTGTTTTTT. As protein: CASSKNSGGAVAAGELFF.

Details on this clone: The junction shows a germline mismatch at one end, possibly a read error. The rearrangement links TRBV7-7 to TRBJ2-3, with D perhaps TRBD1 (6 bases). This CDR3 has 15 residues. Germline lookup yields CDR1 SSHAT and CDR2 FNYEAQ (reference sequence). DNA for the CDR3: TGTGCTAGCAGTCTCCGGGACACCTTCACAGATACGCAGTATTTT. Protein product: CASSLRDTFTDTQYF.

This clone has only one observation. The chain is built from TRBV11-2 and TRBJ2-4; D is undetermined. The germline V gene encodes CDR1 SGHAT and CDR2 FQNNGV. Trimming left V 1 base short and J 6 bases short, with 7 bases between. CDR3 size: 13 residues. The CDR3 region has the DNA TGTGCCAGCAGCTTAGGGTCTACAAACATTCAGTACTTC. Translated: CASSLGSTNIQYF.

The rearrangement links TRBV2 to TRBJ2-5; D is ambiguous. This CDR3 is 11 amino acids long. Germline loops: CDR1 SNHLY, CDR2 FYNNEI. Trimming removed 5 bases from V and 4 bases from J, with 5 bases in between. The CDR3 bases are TGTGCCAGCAGTTGGCCAGAGACCCAGTACTTC. It codes for CASSWPETQYF.

This chain uses TRBV6-5 with TRBJ2-5; TRBD2 agrees at 11 bases. With V trimmed by 6 bases and J by 6 bases, 6 bases remained unmatched. CDR3 length equals 14 residues. Germline V gene lookup returns CDR1 MNHEY and CDR2 SVGAGI. The CDR3 loop is CASRLAGGPKTQYF. As DNA, the CDR3 is TGTGCCAGCAGATTAGCGGGGGGGCCGAAGACCCAGTACTTC.

This sequence joins TRBV6-1 and TRBJ2-3, with 11 bases that match TRBD2. This CDR3 has 18 residues. V was clipped by 4 bases and J by 2 bases; unmatched bases: 11. Germline loops: CDR1 MNHNS, CDR2 SASEGT. CDR3 sequence (DNA): TGTGCCAGCAGTGCCGGGACTAGCGGACCCATCTCCACAGATACGCAGTATTTT. It specifies CASSAGTSGPISTDTQYF.

This sequence joins TRBV4-2 and TRBJ2-6, with D maybe TRBD1 (6 bases). CDR1 and CDR2 (germline): LGHNA, YNFKEQ. V lost 0 bases to trimming and J lost 0 bases, with 6 bases between them. The CDR3 runs 16 residues. CDR3 in amino acids: CASSQDRGSGANVLTF. CDR3 nucleotide sequence: TGTGCCAGCAGCCAAGACAGGGGCTCTGGGGCCAACGTCCTGACTTTC.

This rearrangement joins TRBV18 to TRBJ2-3; D is perhaps TRBD1 (6 bases). V lost 8 bases and J 2 bases, leaving 20 bases between the germline ends. This CDR3 has 16 amino acids. The germline V gene has CDR1 KGHSH and CDR2 LQKENI. CDR3 loop: CASVAVGGGFTDTQYF. CDR3 DNA: TGTGCCAGCGTTGCGGTTGGGGGCGGCTTCACAGATACGCAGTATTTT.

The V and J genes are TRBV5-1 and TRBJ2-3; 11 bases match TRBD1. V shed 4 bases, J shed 4 bases, and the junction held 11 bases outside the gene matches. This CDR3 contains 17 residues. CDR1 SGHRS and CDR2 YFSETQ come from the germline V gene. CDR3 bases: TGCGCCAGCAGCGTGGGGTTCCCGGGACAGGGGGCAGATACGCAGTATTTT. Amino acid sequence: CASSVGFPGQGADTQYF.

The chain employs TRBV7-9 and TRBJ2-1, with 8 nucleotides matching TRBD2. The V segment lost 6 bases and the J segment 7 bases; nucleotides outside the gene matches: 8. Germline loops: CDR1 SEHNR, CDR2 FQNEAQ (reference sequence). The CDR3 length is 14 residues. CDR3 residues: CASSPAGVGNEQFF. The CDR3 region has the DNA TGTGCCAGCAGTCCAGCGGGAGTGGGTAATGAGCAGTTCTTC.

This chain connects TRBV9 to TRBJ2-4; the D is unclear. The CDR3 is 16 amino acids. V shed 0 bases and J shed 0 bases, with 10 bases lying between them. Germline V gene data show CDR1 as SGDLS and CDR2 as YYNGEE. DNA for the CDR3: TGTGCCAGCAGCGTAGATCCCATCGGAGCCAAAAACATTCAGTACTTC. Protein product: CASSVDPIGAKNIQYF. Variable domain in full (rest from reference TRBV9 and TRBJ2-4): DSGVTQTPKHLITATGQRVTLRCSPRSGDLSVYWYQQSLDQGLQFLIQYYNGEERAKGNILERFSAQQFPDLHSELNLSSLELGDSALYFCASSVDPIGAKNIQYFGAGTRLSVL.

The chain combines TRBV27 with TRBJ1-5; unclear D gene. Trimming removed 3 bases from V and 2 bases from J, with 11 bases in between. CDR1 is MNHEY and CDR2 is SMNVEV in the germline V gene (reference sequence). The CDR3 sequence is 15 residues long. CDR3 bases: TGTGCCAGCAGTTTTGGGCAGCCCCGCAATCAGCCCCAGCATTTT. As protein: CASSFGQPRNQPQHF.